These T cell receptor beta chains were read from a single sample in a study of spatial heterogeneity in lung cancer. Using its own MiXCR run on the 5' RACE reads, TCRdb lists one record per CDR3 protein. There are 50,000 to 65,000 distinct CDR3 sequences in the sample; 8% to 9% occur only once, and more than 12% lies in the top ten. Sequenced here: PBMCs, sampled at surgery. The receptor source for this set is a female donor with early-stage non-small cell lung cancer. Both conserved end residues are part of each CDR3. A D gene is named only where the DNA matches it firmly. Not all rows give a size; the values are once, few, many and, for expanded clones, a class.

many	12	TRBV28	NA	TRBJ2-1	TGTGCCAGCAGTGCGGGCAGAAATGAGCAGTTCTTC	CASSAGRNEQFF
many	14	TRBV5-1	TRBD1	TRBJ1-1	TGCGCCAGCAGCTCCGGGACAGGGGGCACTGAAGCTTTCTTT	CASSSGTGGTEAFF
many	17	TRBV6-2/TRBV6-3	TRBD2	TRBJ2-5	TGTGCCAGCAGTTCCGGGACTAGCGGGATCTTGGTAGAGACCCAGTACTTC	CASSSGTSGILVETQYF
few	13	TRBV29-1	TRBD1	TRBJ2-5	TGCAGCGCTGACAGGGTTCCGGAACAGACCCAGTACTTC	CSADRVPEQTQYF
many	15	TRBV6-5	NA	TRBJ2-2	TGTGCCAGCAGGAGATACAGGGAATGGACCGGGGAGCTGTTTTTT	CASRRYREWTGELFF
few	15	TRBV5-1	NA	TRBJ1-5	TGCGCCAGCAGCTTGGGAGTAGCGGGCAATCAGCCCCAGCATTTT	CASSLGVAGNQPQHF
many	16	TRBV5-6	TRBD1	TRBJ2-7	TGTGCCAGCAGCGGGACAGGGTCTTGGAGCTCCTACGAGCAGTACTTC	CASSGTGSWSSYEQYF
many	16	TRBV6-1	NA	TRBJ1-1	TGTGCCAGTACCCCCCAAGGGGAGGTCCCGGGCACTGAAGCTTTCTTT	CASTPQGEVPGTEAFF
many	15	TRBV12-5	TRBD2	TRBJ2-2	TGTGCTAGTGGTGCCGGACTAGCGGGGGCCGGGGAGCTGTTTTTT	CASGAGLAGAGELFF
NA	15	TRBV7-3	NA	TRBJ2-3	TGTGCCAGCAGCCTGCTTAGCGGTAGCACAGATACGCAGTATTTT	CASSLLSGSTDTQYF
many	14	TRBV28	NA	TRBJ1-1	TGTGCCAGCAGTCTTCAGGGTCGGAACACTGAAGCTTTCTTT	CASSLQGRNTEAFF
few	15	TRBV9	NA	TRBJ2-1	TGTGCCAGCAGCGTAGACTGGCAATCTTGGAGTGAGCAGTTCTTC	CASSVDWQSWSEQFF
NA	15	TRBV28	TRBD1	TRBJ1-5	TGTGCCAGCAGTTTGTCAGGGGGTGATCATCAGCCCCAGCATTTT	CASSLSGGDHQPQHF
few	15	TRBV5-1	NA	TRBJ1-1	TGCGCCAGCAGCTTGGGGGGCCTGCTCAACACTGAAGCTTTCTTT	CASSLGGLLNTEAFF
few	16	TRBV7-9	TRBD2	TRBJ2-7	TGTGCCAGCAGCCTACCGACTAGCTCCTCTCCCCCCGAGCAGTACTTC	CASSLPTSSSPPEQYF
few	13	TRBV5-1	NA	TRBJ1-2	TGCGCCAGCAGCTTGGGACAGTTAAATGGCTACACCTTC	CASSLGQLNGYTF
many	14	TRBV7-3	TRBD2	TRBJ2-1	TGTGCCACCGGGGTAGCGGGCTCCTACAATGAGCAGTTCTTC	CATGVAGSYNEQFF
NA	15	TRBV18	NA	TRBJ1-2	TGTGCCAGCTCACCACCGGGAGGACGGCTCTATGGCTACACCTTC	CASSPPGGRLYGYTF
few	13	TRBV28	NA	TRBJ1-2	TGTGCCAGTGCAAGGGGATCAAACTATGGCTACACCTTC	CASARGSNYGYTF
many	14	TRBV7-3	NA	TRBJ2-1	TGTGCCAGCAGCGGGGGACGGACATACAATGAGCAGTTCTTC	CASSGGRTYNEQFF
few	13	TRBV29-1	TRBD1	TRBJ1-6	TGCAGCGTCGGGGACAGGGAGGCTTCACCCCTCCACTTT	CSVGDREASPLHF
few	14	TRBV20-1	TRBD2	TRBJ2-7	TGCAGTGCTTTTACTAGCGGTGAAACCTACGAGCAGTACTTC	CSAFTSGETYEQYF
many	14	TRBV9	TRBD1	TRBJ2-3	TGTGCCAGCAGCCTGGGACAGGGAGGAGATACGCAGTATTTT	CASSLGQGGDTQYF
many	14	TRBV5-6	NA	TRBJ2-7	TGTGCCAGCAGCGCTGGGCAGGGGTGGAACGAGCAGTACTTC	CASSAGQGWNEQYF
NA	13	TRBV6-6	NA	TRBJ1-1	TGTGCCAGCAGAAAAGGGCCAGGACTTGAAGCTTTCTTT	CASRKGPGLEAFF
few	13	TRBV28	NA	TRBJ1-1	TGTGCCAGCATGAAACAGGATAACACTGAAGCTTTCTTT	CASMKQDNTEAFF
many	14	TRBV5-6	NA	TRBJ1-1	TGTGCCAGCAGCTTGGCCATTTTTCTCGGGGAAGCTTTCTTT	CASSLAIFLGEAFF
NA	15	TRBV12-3/TRBV12-4	TRBD1	TRBJ1-3	TGTGCCAGCAGCAGCCGGGACAGGCTTGTTAACACCATATATTTT	CASSSRDRLVNTIYF
few	14	TRBV14	NA	TRBJ1-6	TGTGCCAGCAGCCAAGGTCGAGGGGATTCACCCCTCCACTTT	CASSQGRGDSPLHF
many	13	TRBV13	NA	TRBJ1-6	TGTGCCAGCAGCCCCGAGGCGGATTCACCCCTCCACTTT	CASSPEADSPLHF
many	14	TRBV6-6	TRBD1	TRBJ1-1	TGTGCCAGCAGTCCGAACAGGGGGAACACTGAAGCTTTCTTT	CASSPNRGNTEAFF
few	12	TRBV28	NA	TRBJ1-1	TGTGCCAGCACCTCCCCGTACACTGAAGCTTTCTTT	CASTSPYTEAFF
NA	14	TRBV5-4	NA	TRBJ2-4	TGTGCCAGCAGCTTGTCGGGGGCCAAAAACATTCAGTACTTC	CASSLSGAKNIQYF
NA	15	TRBV15	NA	TRBJ2-5	TGTGCCACCAGCACCTCTCCAGGGTACCAAGAGACCCAGTACTTC	CATSTSPGYQETQYF
NA	14	TRBV3-1	TRBD1	TRBJ2-7	TGTGCCAGCAGCCAGAATACAGGGGGCTACGAGCAGTACTTC	CASSQNTGGYEQYF
NA	13	TRBV20-1	TRBD2	TRBJ2-3	TGCAGTGCTAGACGGGGGGGCACAGATACGCAGTATTTT	CSARRGGTDTQYF
NA	16	TRBV6-6	NA	TRBJ1-4	TGTGCCAGCAGTCGGACGGGGGGATCTCCTAATGAAAAACTGTTTTTT	CASSRTGGSPNEKLFF
few	15	TRBV20-1	TRBD2	TRBJ2-3	TGCAGTGTCGGACTAGCGGGGGCCCCCACAGATACGCAGTATTTT	CSVGLAGAPTDTQYF
few	14	TRBV12-3/TRBV12-4	NA	TRBJ1-3	TGTGCCAGCAGTAAACAAAGCTCTGGAAACACCATATATTTT	CASSKQSSGNTIYF
many	16	TRBV28	TRBD1	TRBJ2-3	TGTGCCAGCAGTTCCCCACCGGACAGGGGAACAGATACGCAGTATTTT	CASSSPPDRGTDTQYF
medium-sized	14	TRBV20-1	TRBD2	TRBJ2-7	TGCAGTGCACCCACTAGCGTGAGCTCCTACGAGCAGTACTTC	CSAPTSVSSYEQYF
many	16	TRBV19	TRBD2	TRBJ2-2	TGTGCCAGTAGTATGGGGGGGACCCGCAGCACCGGGGAGCTGTTTTTT	CASSMGGTRSTGELFF
NA	15	TRBV5-6	NA	TRBJ1-5	TGTGCCAGCAGCTTGCAGGGAGTGAGCAATCAGCCCCAGCATTTT	CASSLQGVSNQPQHF
NA	15	TRBV14	NA	TRBJ2-1	TGTGCCAGCAGCCCTCAGAACTCTCTCTACAATGAGCAGTTCTTC	CASSPQNSLYNEQFF
few	14	TRBV7-3	NA	TRBJ1-1	TGTGCCAGCAGCTTAGGGGGAGGGAACACTGAAGCTTTCTTT	CASSLGGGNTEAFF
many	13	TRBV19	NA	TRBJ2-1	TGTGCCAGTGCCGAGGGTCGGAGCAATGAGCAGTTCTTC	CASAEGRSNEQFF
NA	16	TRBV9	NA	TRBJ2-3	TGTGCCAGCAGCGTTCAGCGAGGGGTGGCCACAGATACGCAGTATTTT	CASSVQRGVATDTQYF
NA	13	TRBV25-1	NA	TRBJ1-1	TGTGCCAGCAGTGCGACAGGAGACACTGAAGCTTTCTTT	CASSATGDTEAFF
many	14	TRBV6-5	NA	TRBJ2-5	TGTGCCAGCAGTTACTGGGGGGAAGGAGAGACCCAGTACTTC	CASSYWGEGETQYF